Below, 27 T cell receptor beta chains from the same sample are listed, as sequenced in a study of blood T cells in healthy people across ages (dated by TCRdb to the mid-2010s). Libraries were prepared through 5' RACE. TCRdb names Illumina HiSeq 2500 as the instrument used. A second 7 to 11 cycle PCR used a sample-barcoded 5' primer and a J-beta primer mix. Using fastp trimming at Q25 and MiXCR clonotype assembly, TCRdb reanalyzed the public sequencing data and kept in-frame beta chains. Rows are unified per CDR3 protein, each entry keeping the most common DNA and genes. For this sample the table gives around 1.5 million distinct CDR3 sequences, of which roughly 32% were detected only once. Around 11% of the sample goes to the ten largest clones. The sequencing input was blood. Every receptor here comes from a woman aged 25 to 39 in good health.

This clonotype has more than one count but fewer than ten. The chain employs TRBV20-1 and TRBJ2-3; perhaps TRBD1 as D (5 bases). The V gene's germline CDR1 is DFQATT and CDR2 SNEGSKA (reference sequence). V was cut by 0 bases and J by 4 bases, with 17 bases left in between. The CDR3 covers 16 residues. The CDR3 nucleotides are TGCAGTGCTAGAGATCTCACCGCCGACAGTTCAGATACGCAGTATTTT. This encodes CSARDLTADSSDTQYF.

The genes are TRBV5-1 and TRBJ2-2; TRBD2 agrees at 9 bases. J gave up 2 bases and V 4 bases, and 12 bases lay outside the gene matches. The CDR3 runs to 18 residues. Germline-derived CDR1 and CDR2 are SGHRS and YFSETQ. The CDR3: CASSRAGGPMKNTGELFF. The CDR3 DNA follows: TGCGCCAGCAGCAGAGCGGGGGGCCCAATGAAAAACACCGGGGAGCTGTTTTTT.

This clonotype showed up just a few times. The genes are TRBV6-1 and TRBJ2-5; D possibly corresponds to TRBD2 (5 bases). The CDR3 extends over 15 amino acids. CDR1 MNHNS and CDR2 SASEGT come from the germline V gene. Between the trimmed V and J ends, which lost 3 bases and 11 bases, there was a span of 22 bases. The CDR3 nucleotides are TGTGCCAGCAGTGAGCGGTTCTCCCCCGGGATGGAGCAGTACTTC. The encoded protein is CASSERFSPGMEQYF.

The rearrangement joins TRBV10-3 to TRBJ1-5, with TRBD1 identical over 8 bases. The V and J ends lost 6 bases and 2 bases, in that order; junction bases with no gene match: 3. The germline CDR1 and CDR2 sequences are ENHRY and SYGVKD. The CDR3 sequence is 14 residues long. The CDR3 DNA reads TGTGCCATCAGCACGGACAGGGGCAATCAGCCCCAGCATTTT. This sequence encodes CAISTDRGNQPQHF.

This clonotype occurred many times. The CDR3 is CASSRDGSNYGYTF. The DNA of the CDR3 is TGTGCCAGCAGCCGGGACGGATCTAACTATGGCTACACCTTC. The genes are TRBV6-5 and TRBJ1-2, with D possibly being TRBD1 (5 bases). CDR1 is MNHEY, CDR2 SVGAGI, per germline. This CDR3 has 14 residues. V shed 6 bases and J shed 0 bases, with 11 bases lying between them.

J is TRBJ2-3 and V is TRBV9, with 7 bases fitting TRBD1. In germline, CDR1 is SGDLS, CDR2 YYNGEE. This CDR3 is 15 amino acids long. The junction had 7 bases not matched to a gene; V was cut back by 0 bases and J by 6 bases. The CDR3 reads CASSVESRGQDTQYF. CDR3 coding DNA: TGTGCCAGCAGCGTAGAATCTAGGGGACAGGATACGCAGTATTTT.

J is TRBJ1-2 and V is TRBV4-1; D remains ambiguous. The CDR3 covers 13 residues. The V and J ends lost 1 base and 8 bases respectively, with 11 bases between them. Per germline, CDR1 MGHRA and CDR2 YSYEKL. This CDR3 reads CASSQVGRAGYTF. The DNA of the CDR3 is TGCGCCAGCAGCCAAGTAGGTAGGGCCGGCTACACCTTC.

This clonotype has only a few counts. The rearrangement uses TRBV28 and TRBJ2-5; TRBD1 agrees at 8 bases. The J call may not be correct, given that the DNA end is closer to TRBJ2-7. Germline loops: CDR1 MDHEN, CDR2 SYDVKM. The CDR3 has 12 amino acids. In DNA, the CDR3 is TGTGCCAGCAGACCTACAGGGGGCGAGCAGTACTTC. Its translation: CASRPTGGEQYF.

This clonotype showed up just a few times. This chain uses TRBV7-9 with TRBJ2-7, with 9 bases aligning to TRBD1. V gave up 11 bases and J gave up 5 bases; unmatched junction bases: 7. This CDR3 is 12 amino acids long. Per germline, CDR1 SEHNR and CDR2 FQNEAQ (reference sequence). In DNA form, the CDR3 reads TGTGCCGCGGGACAGGGTAACCACGAGCAGTACTTC. It specifies CAAGQGNHEQYF.

The genes are TRBV2 and TRBJ2-7, with TRBD1 matching over 7 bases. J gave up 2 bases and V 4 bases, and 8 bases lay outside the gene matches. This CDR3 comprises 15 residues. Germline V gives CDR1 SNHLY, CDR2 FYNNEI. DNA of the CDR3: TGTGCCAGCAGTGCCGGGACAGATCTAACCTACGAGCAGTACTTC. Protein product: CASSAGTDLTYEQYF.

This clonotype was observed a handful of times. The chain joins TRBV20-1 to TRBJ1-5; D is perhaps TRBD1 (5 bases). Trimming took 0 bases from V and 5 from J, leaving 11 bases between them. CDR1 and CDR2 from the germline V gene are DFQATT and SNEGSKA (reference sequence). This CDR3 region has 14 residues. The CDR3 region is CSARDAGPDQPQHF. The CDR3 DNA sequence: TGCAGTGCTAGAGATGCAGGGCCGGATCAGCCCCAGCATTTT.

In this sample, this clonotype turned up a few times. This chain joins TRBV5-1 and TRBJ2-5, with D uncertain. The CDR3 totals 13 residues. CDR1 is SGHRS, CDR2 YFSETQ, per germline. The V end lost 2 bases, the J end lost 5 bases, and 10 bases lay between the germline ends. CDR3 residues: CASSFLDGETQYF. The DNA for the CDR3 is TGCGCCAGCAGCTTCCTAGACGGTGAGACCCAGTACTTC.

This clonotype was picked up many times. The chain is built from TRBV4-1 and TRBJ2-5; D uncertain. This CDR3 region has 19 residues. Trimming shortened V by 1 base and J by 5 bases, and 26 bases separated the two germline ends. The V gene's germline CDR1 is MGHRA and CDR2 YSYEKL. The CDR3 region is CASSQVRFARHPESETQYF. In DNA form, the CDR3 reads TGCGCCAGCAGCCAAGTGAGGTTTGCGCGACACCCGGAGTCGGAGACCCAGTACTTC.

There are a few counts of this clonotype. V usage is TRBV9 and J usage is TRBJ2-1, with D tentatively TRBD2 (6 bases). The CDR3 has 13 residues. V lost 3 bases and J 12 bases, leaving 16 bases between the germline ends. In germline, CDR1 is SGDLS, CDR2 YYNGEE. CDR3 in amino acids: CASSATGVGSQFF. In nucleotides, the CDR3 is TGTGCCAGCAGCGCGACGGGGGTGGGTTCGCAGTTCTTC.

The chain links TRBV2 to TRBJ2-7, with D possibly matching TRBD2 (5 bases). The V gene lost 2 bases and the J gene lost 0 bases, with 20 bases spanning the gap. This CDR3 has 18 amino acids. CDR1 and CDR2 from the germline V gene are SNHLY and FYNNEI. CDR3 loop: CASSESPMGGRFSYEQYF. The CDR3 coding sequence is TGTGCCAGCAGTGAAAGTCCCATGGGTGGGAGATTCTCCTACGAGCAGTACTTC.

The chain has TRBV20-1 and TRBJ2-5; perhaps TRBD2 as D (6 bases). Germline V gene sequence: CDR1 DFQATT, CDR2 SNEGSKA (reference sequence). The CDR3 covers 14 residues. Trimming took off 0 bases at V and 5 bases at J, with 13 bases between the two ends. This CDR3 reads CSARDRARGETQYF. The CDR3 DNA reads TGCAGTGCTAGAGATCGAGCCCGGGGGGAGACCCAGTACTTC.

The gene calls are TRBV10-3 and TRBJ1-4; no clear D. The ends were cut back, 2 bases at V and 7 bases at J, with 5 bases in the middle. The CDR3 consists of 12 residues. Germline V CDR1 and CDR2: ENHRY, SYGVKD. The CDR3 reads CAISEGFEKLFF. The CDR3 DNA is TGTGCCATCAGTGAGGGTTTTGAAAAACTGTTTTTT.

The rearrangement uses TRBV7-2 and TRBJ2-1, with D perhaps matching TRBD2 (5 bases). This CDR3 has 15 amino acids. Trimming took 5 bases from V and 5 from J, leaving 16 bases between them. Germline V gives CDR1 SGHTA, CDR2 FQGNSA. DNA of the CDR3: TGTGCCAGCAGCGGAGGCCCGGGTCTGGACAATGAGCAGTTCTTC. It is translated as CASSGGPGLDNEQFF.

This rearrangement joins TRBV4-1 to TRBJ2-3, with D tentatively TRBD1 (6 bases). The CDR3 runs 15 residues. Trimming took off 0 bases at V and 4 bases at J, with 11 bases between the two ends. Germline V lookup: CDR1 MGHRA, CDR2 YSYEKL. The CDR3 sequence: CASSQDQAGADTQYF. The CDR3 DNA follows: TGCGCCAGCAGCCAAGACCAGGCAGGGGCAGATACGCAGTATTTT.

This chain links TRBV25-1 with TRBJ1-1, with unresolved D. The CDR3 spans 12 residues. V dropped 8 bases and J dropped 6 bases, with 13 bases sitting between them. CDR1 and CDR2 (germline): MGHDK, SYGVNS. The CDR3 spells CASAIGEAEAFF. The CDR3 nucleotides read TGTGCCAGCGCAATTGGTGAGGCTGAAGCTTTCTTT.

The table lists this clonotype with a few counts. The J gene is TRBJ1-1, the V gene TRBV6-1; TRBD1 agrees at 8 bases. J gave up 0 bases and V 2 bases, and 5 bases lay outside the gene matches. The CDR3 has 16 amino acids. Germline V gives CDR1 MNHNS, CDR2 SASEGT. The CDR3 sequence is CASSESTGGLNTEAFF. The CDR3 DNA is TGTGCCAGCAGTGAATCAACAGGGGGTCTGAACACTGAAGCTTTCTTT.

The gene calls are TRBV10-1 and TRBJ1-5; 10 positions match TRBD1. The CDR3 runs 16 residues. CDR1 and CDR2 from the germline V gene are WNHNN and SYGVQD (reference sequence). With 3 bases clipped from V and 1 base from J, the junction kept 3 bases outside the gene matches. The CDR3 spells CASSDGTGESNQPQHF. DNA for the CDR3: TGCGCCAGCAGTGACGGGACAGGGGAAAGCAATCAGCCCCAGCATTTT.

CDR3 in amino acids: CASSPFPGVDTQYF. The CDR3 DNA follows: TGTGCCAGCAGTCCGTTCCCGGGGGTAGATACGCAGTATTTT. The chain uses TRBV12-3 or TRBV12-4 and TRBJ2-3; tentative D call: TRBD2 (6 bases). The V end lost 5 bases, the J end lost 5 bases, and 14 bases lay between the germline ends. There are 14 residues in the CDR3.

This clonotype has more than one count but fewer than ten. The chain couples TRBV3-1 to TRBJ2-5; unclear D gene. Trimming removed 2 bases at V and 11 bases at J, with 18 bases between. This CDR3 contains 14 residues. Per the germline V gene, CDR1 is LGHDT and CDR2 is YNNKEL (reference sequence). CDR3 sequence: CASSQSAPLLEQYF. CDR3 sequence (DNA): TGTGCCAGCAGCCAAAGCGCTCCCCTCTTGGAGCAGTACTTC.

There are a few counts of this clonotype. The genes are TRBV2 and TRBJ2-7; D might be TRBD1 (5 bases). The CDR3 loop spans 12 amino acids. The germline CDR1 and CDR2 sequences are SNHLY and FYNNEI. V shed 6 bases and J shed 3 bases, with 9 bases lying between them. CDR3 residues: CASRVGVYEQYF. In DNA form, the CDR3 reads TGTGCCAGCAGGGTAGGGGTCTACGAGCAGTACTTC. Supplemented by reference TRBV2 and TRBJ2-7, the full variable domain reads EPEVTQTPSHQVTQMGQEVILRCVPISNHLYFYWYRQILGQKVEFLVSFYNNEISEKSEIFDDQFSVERPDGSNFTLKIRSTKLEDSAMYFCASRVGVYEQYFGPGTRLTVT.

This clonotype was found a few times. The chain couples TRBV7-8 to TRBJ2-5; 14 bases are shared with TRBD2. The germline V gene has CDR1 SGHVS and CDR2 FQNEAQ. The CDR3 totals 19 residues. Trimming at V came to 4 bases and at J to 2 bases, leaving 12 bases not matched to a gene. The CDR3 is CASSYPTSGGDRPQETQYF. For the CDR3, the DNA is TGTGCCAGCAGCTACCCGACTAGCGGGGGGGACAGGCCACAAGAGACCCAGTACTTC. Supplemented by reference TRBV7-8 and TRBJ2-5, the full variable domain reads GAGVSQSPRYKVAKRGQDVALRCDPISGHVSLFWYQQALGQGPEFLTYFQNEAQLDKSGLPSDRFFAERPEGSVSTLKIQRTQQEDSAVYLCASSYPTSGGDRPQETQYFGPGTRLLVL.

This clonotype was counted a few times. The chain joins TRBV12-3 or TRBV12-4 to TRBJ2-3; 11 nucleotides line up with TRBD2. This CDR3 region has 17 residues. V lost 3 bases to trimming and J lost 1 base; unmatched junction nucleotides: 6. Here the CDR3 reads CASSFSGGAPRTDTQYF. CDR3 nucleotide sequence: TGTGCCAGCAGTTTTAGCGGGGGGGCTCCCCGCACAGATACGCAGTATTTT.